This T cell receptor (beta chain) was sequenced during a study of beta chain features in type 1 diabetes. Germline V CDR1 and CDR2: SGHRS, YFSETQ. The CDR3 is 14 residues long. J gave up 1 base and V 4 bases, and 4 bases lay outside the gene matches. As every portion of the isolated RNA was reverse transcribed, the sequencing read expressed TCRB transcripts. Assay: immunoSEQ multiplex PCR; the TCRdb copy retains only in-frame clones and omits some. This sample has 350,000 to 400,000 clones, with approximately 15% found just once. The chain recombines TRBV5-1 with TRBJ1-1; 7 positions match TRBD1. This sequence was found in a young woman in good health. Material: naive CD4+ T cells from blood. CDR3 DNA sequence: TGCGCCAGCAGCCGACAGGGCCCGAACACTGAAGCTTTCTTT. The encoded protein is CASSRQGPNTEAFF.